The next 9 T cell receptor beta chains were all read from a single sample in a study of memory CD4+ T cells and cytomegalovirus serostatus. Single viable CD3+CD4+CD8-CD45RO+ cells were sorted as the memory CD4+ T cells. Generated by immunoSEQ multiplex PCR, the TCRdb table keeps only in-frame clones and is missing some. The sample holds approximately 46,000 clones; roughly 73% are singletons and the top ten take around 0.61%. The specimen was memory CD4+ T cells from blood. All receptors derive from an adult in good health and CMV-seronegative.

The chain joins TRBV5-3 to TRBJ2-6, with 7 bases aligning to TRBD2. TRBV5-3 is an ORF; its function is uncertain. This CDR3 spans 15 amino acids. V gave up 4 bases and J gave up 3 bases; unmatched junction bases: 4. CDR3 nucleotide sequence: TGTGCCAGAAGCCTGCGGGGGTGTGGGGCCAACGTCCTGACTTTC. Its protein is CARSLRGCGANVLTF.

The CDR3 loop is CASCADRGAYEQYF. Written as DNA, the CDR3 is TGTGCCAGCTGCGCGGACAGGGGGGCTTACGAGCAGTACTTC. The chain employs TRBV2 and TRBJ2-7; the match to TRBD1 covers 10 bases. The CDR3 is 14 amino acids. Germline V CDR1 and CDR2: SNHLY, FYNNEI. V lost 8 bases and J lost 4; bases outside the gene matches: 8.

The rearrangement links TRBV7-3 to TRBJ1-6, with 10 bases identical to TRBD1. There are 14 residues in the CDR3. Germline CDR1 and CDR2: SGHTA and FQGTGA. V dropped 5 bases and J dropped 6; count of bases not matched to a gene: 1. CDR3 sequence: CASSRDRGNSPLHF. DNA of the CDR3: TGTGCCAGCAGCCGGGACAGGGGTAATTCACCCCTCCACTTT.

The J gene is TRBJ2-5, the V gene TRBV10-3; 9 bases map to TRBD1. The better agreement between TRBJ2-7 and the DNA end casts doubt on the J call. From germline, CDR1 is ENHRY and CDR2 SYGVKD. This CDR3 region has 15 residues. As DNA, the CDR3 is TGTGCCATCAGGGCCGGGACAGGGACTTCCTACGAGCAGTACTTC. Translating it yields CAIRAGTGTSYEQYF.

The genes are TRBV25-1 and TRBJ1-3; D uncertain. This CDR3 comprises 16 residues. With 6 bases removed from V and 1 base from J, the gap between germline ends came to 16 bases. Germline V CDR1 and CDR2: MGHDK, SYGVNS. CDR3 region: CASSEDGRWSGNTIYF. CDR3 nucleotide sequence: TGTGCCAGCAGCGAGGACGGTCGATGGTCTGGAAACACCATATATTTT.

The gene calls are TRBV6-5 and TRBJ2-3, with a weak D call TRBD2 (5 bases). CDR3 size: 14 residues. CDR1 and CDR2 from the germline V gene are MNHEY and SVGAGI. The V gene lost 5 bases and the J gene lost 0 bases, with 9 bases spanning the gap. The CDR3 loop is CASSRTGSTDTQYF. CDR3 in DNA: TGTGCCAGCAGTCGGACGGGAAGCACAGATACGCAGTATTTT.

The CDR3 sequence: CASSLGRHRRLNYGYTF. CDR3 coding DNA: TGTGCCAGCAGCTTAGGGCGGCACAGGAGATTGAACTATGGCTACACCTTC. The chain uses TRBV7-8 and TRBJ1-2, with D tentatively TRBD1 (5 bases). The CDR3 totals 17 residues. Deletions cut 1 base from V and 2 bases from J, with 17 bases between. Germline loops: CDR1 SGHVS, CDR2 FQNEAQ.

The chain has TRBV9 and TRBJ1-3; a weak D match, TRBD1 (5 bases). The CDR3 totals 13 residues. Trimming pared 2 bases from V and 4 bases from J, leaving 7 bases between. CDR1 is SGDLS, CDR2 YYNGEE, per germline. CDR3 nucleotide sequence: TGTGCCAGCAGCGTCGGGGGGGGAAACACCATATATTTT. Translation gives CASSVGGGNTIYF.

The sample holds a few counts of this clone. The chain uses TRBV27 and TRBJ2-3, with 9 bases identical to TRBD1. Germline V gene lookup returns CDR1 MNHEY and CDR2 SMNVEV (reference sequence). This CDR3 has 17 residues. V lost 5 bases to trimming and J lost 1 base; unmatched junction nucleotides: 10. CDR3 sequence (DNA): TGTGCCAGCAGTCTCAATACAGGGGGCGTTGGCACAGATACGCAGTATTTT. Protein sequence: CASSLNTGGVGTDTQYF.